One and the same sample provided the 21 T cell receptor beta chains below, sequenced in a study of blood T cell repertoires in COVID-19. Sequencing used immunoSEQ multiplex PCR; TCRdb keeps in-frame clones, though not all of them. The data contain about 280,000 clones, roughly 86% of them singletons. Material for sequencing was peripheral blood. The receptors were sampled from a man aged 18-30 years with active or convalescent COVID-19.

This chain joins TRBV23-1 and TRBJ1-5; a possible D gene is TRBD1 (6 bases). TRBV23-1 is noted as an ORF with a role that remains uncertain. Between the trimmed V and J ends, which lost 4 bases and 4 bases, there was a span of 14 bases. This CDR3 contains 15 residues. The CDR3 protein is CASSLQAGENQPQHF. Here the CDR3 DNA reads TGCGCCAGCAGTCTCCAGGCAGGGGAAAATCAGCCCCAGCATTTT.

This chain links TRBV11-2 with TRBJ1-2, with D tentatively TRBD1 (5 bases). The germline gives CDR1 SGHAT, CDR2 FQNNGV. This CDR3 contains 14 residues. V was clipped by 4 bases and J by 1 base, with 10 bases between them. DNA of the CDR3: TGTGCCAGCAGCTCTATAGGGGTTAACTATGGCTACACCTTC. Translation gives CASSSIGVNYGYTF.

V and J are TRBV5-1 and TRBJ1-6; D might be TRBD1 (6 bases). The V gene lost 4 bases and the J gene lost 0 bases, with 14 bases spanning the gap. This CDR3 is built from 17 residues. CDR1 and CDR2 (germline): SGHRS, YFSETQ. CDR3 DNA sequence: TGCGCCAGCAGCGGATCGGACAGCAGCTCCTATAATTCACCCCTCCACTTT. Translating it yields CASSGSDSSSYNSPLHF.

With regard to this clone: Other DNA sequences in this specimen translate into the identical CDR3. V and J are TRBV12-3 or TRBV12-4 and TRBJ2-3; weak D call: TRBD1 (5 bases). Trimming shortened V by 0 bases and J by 6 bases, and 7 bases separated the two germline ends. The CDR3 runs 13 residues. CDR3: CASSLAPGDTQYF. CDR3 sequence (DNA): TGTGCCAGCAGTTTAGCGCCAGGGGATACGCAGTATTTT.

The V call is TRBV18, the J call TRBJ1-1; D not resolved. The CDR3 has 14 amino acids. The V gene's germline CDR1 is KGHSH and CDR2 LQKENI. V was pared by 4 bases and J by 3 bases, with 12 bases between. CDR3 protein: CASSQPSDYTEAFF. CDR3 in DNA: TGTGCCAGCTCACAACCGAGTGATTACACTGAAGCTTTCTTT. The variable domain in full, completed from reference TRBV18 and TRBJ1-1, reads NAGVMQNPRHLVRRRGQEARLRCSPMKGHSHVYWYRQLPEEGLKFMVYLQKENIIDESGMPKERFSAEFPKEGPSILRIQQVVRGDSAAYFCASSQPSDYTEAFFGQGTRLTVV.

The chain carries TRBV5-1 and TRBJ2-7, with TRBD1 matching over 8 bases. Germline V gene sequence: CDR1 SGHRS, CDR2 YFSETQ. The CDR3 runs to 14 residues. V shed 5 bases, J shed 2 bases, and the junction held 6 bases outside the gene matches. The CDR3 coding sequence is TGCGCCAGCAGGCAGGGACAGGCCACCTACGAGCAGTACTTC. Its protein is CASRQGQATYEQYF.

The chain is built from TRBV7-2 and TRBJ1-3, with D maybe TRBD1 (6 bases). The V end lost 2 bases, the J end lost 1 base, and 9 bases lay between the germline ends. Germline-derived CDR1 and CDR2 are SGHTA and FQGNSA. This CDR3 comprises 15 residues. This CDR3 is CASSLRTGSGNTIYF. The CDR3 nucleotides are TGTGCCAGCAGCTTAAGAACAGGGTCTGGAAACACCATATATTTT.

This chain joins TRBV4-1 and TRBJ2-2, with D possibly TRBD1 on 5 matching bases. With 3 bases removed from V and 4 bases from J, the gap between germline ends came to 27 bases. The CDR3 extends over 20 amino acids. The germline V gene encodes CDR1 MGHRA and CDR2 YSYEKL. The CDR3 DNA is TGCGCCAGCAGCCACTTTGTCTGGAGAACAGGTGCCCCGTCCACCGGGGAGCTGTTTTTT. The encoded protein is CASSHFVWRTGAPSTGELFF.

The V and J genes are TRBV6-5 and TRBJ2-2; tentative D call: TRBD2 (5 bases). The CDR3 contains 14 residues. Per germline, CDR1 MNHEY and CDR2 SVGAGI. Trimming removed 2 bases from V and 1 base from J, with 5 bases in between. CDR3 sequence (DNA): TGTGCCAGCAGTTACCGGGGGAACACCGGGGAGCTGTTTTTT. It encodes CASSYRGNTGELFF.

Points on this clone: Other nucleotide sequences from this sample produce the same CDR3. The J gene is TRBJ2-7, the V gene TRBV4-1; 7 bases are shared with TRBD1. Germline V lookup: CDR1 MGHRA, CDR2 YSYEKL. The trim removed 1 base at V and 1 base at J, leaving 1 base unmatched. There are 14 residues in the CDR3. CDR3 nucleotides: TGCGCCAGCAGCCAAGGACAGGGATCCTACGAGCAGTACTTC. This encodes CASSQGQGSYEQYF.

J is TRBJ2-3 and V is TRBV9; 11 bases are a match to TRBD2. CDR1 is SGDLS, CDR2 YYNGEE, per germline. This CDR3 region has 15 residues. Trimming cost V 3 bases and J 6 bases; bases outside gene matches: 6. The CDR3 spells CASSEVAGGSDTQYF. The CDR3 DNA follows: TGTGCCAGCAGCGAAGTAGCGGGGGGGAGCGATACGCAGTATTTT.

The V call is TRBV27, the J call TRBJ2-7; D is possibly TRBD1 (6 bases). V was cut by 6 bases and J by 9 bases, with 24 bases left in between. CDR1 and CDR2 (germline): MNHEY, SMNVEV (reference sequence). The CDR3 runs to 15 residues. The CDR3 DNA reads as TGTGCCAGCAGAAAAATTGCATCTCGACAGGCCAGGCAGTACTTC. Its translation: CASRKIASRQARQYF.

This clone was seen once. V and J are TRBV10-1 and TRBJ2-3; 8 bases line up with TRBD1. The CDR3 extends over 15 amino acids. J lost 6 bases, V lost 0 bases, and 5 bases had no gene match. The germline gives CDR1 WNHNN, CDR2 SYGVQD (reference sequence). The DNA of the CDR3 is TGCGCCAGCAGTGAGTCGGACAGGGTGGCGGATACGCAGTATTTT. This translates into CASSESDRVADTQYF.

This chain joins TRBV24-1 and TRBJ1-5; no firm D call. V lost 2 bases and J lost 6, with 10 bases in between. This CDR3 is built from 14 residues. Germline CDR1 reads KGHDR; CDR2 reads SFDVKD. The CDR3 sequence: CATSDSPGGQPQHF. The CDR3 DNA is TGTGCCACCAGTGATTCACCTGGAGGTCAGCCCCAGCATTTT.

The chain combines TRBV9 with TRBJ1-3; D is possibly TRBD1 (6 bases). Germline-derived CDR1 and CDR2 are SGDLS and YYNGEE. CDR3 length: 15 residues. The V and J ends lost 4 bases and 4 bases respectively, with 15 bases between them. DNA for the CDR3: TGTGCCAGCAGCATAGCGGACAGCCTGGGAAACACCATATATTTT. It codes for CASSIADSLGNTIYF.

The table lists this clone with a count of one. V is TRBV7-8 and J is TRBJ2-4; 8 nucleotides align to TRBD1. The ends lost 2 bases at V and 7 bases at J; junction bases unmatched: 7. CDR1 and CDR2 from the germline V gene are SGHVS and FQNEAQ. This CDR3 is 15 amino acids long. As DNA, the CDR3 is TGTGCCAGCAGCTTAAACGGACAGGGTGGTAACATTCAGTACTTC. The encoded protein is CASSLNGQGGNIQYF.

The gene calls are TRBV27 and TRBJ1-2; 11 bases align to TRBD1. The trim removed 6 bases at V and 4 bases at J, leaving 16 bases unmatched. The CDR3 length is 18 residues. Germline CDR1 reads MNHEY; CDR2 reads SMNVEV (reference sequence). CDR3: CASSFAGQGAAPIYGYTF. DNA of the CDR3: TGTGCCAGCAGCTTCGCCGGACAGGGGGCAGCCCCAATCTATGGCTACACCTTC.

The DNA for the CDR3 is TGTGCCAGCAGCCAAGGGACAGATGAAGCTTTCTTT. Translated, it gives CASSQGTDEAFF. The chain joins TRBV5-6 to TRBJ1-1; the match to TRBD1 covers 7 bases. Per the germline V gene, CDR1 is SGHDT and CDR2 is YYEEEE. This CDR3 contains 12 residues. V shed 4 bases and J 7 bases; nucleotides not matched to a gene: 4. The full variable domain, its missing parts supplied by reference TRBV5-6 and TRBJ1-1, is DAGVTQSPTHLIKTRGQQVTLRCSPKSGHDTVSWYQQALGQGPQFIFQYYEEEERQRGNFPDRFSGHQFPNYSSELNVNALLLGDSALYLCASSQGTDEAFFGQGTRLTVV.

The V and J genes are TRBV7-2 and TRBJ1-2, with D possibly being TRBD1 (6 bases). The CDR3 is made up of 14 amino acids. Deletions cut 4 bases from V and 2 bases from J, with 11 bases between. Germline V gene lookup returns CDR1 SGHTA and CDR2 FQGNSA. Here the CDR3 DNA reads TGTGCCAGCAGCTACCCGGGACACAACTATGGCTACACCTTC. It yields the protein CASSYPGHNYGYTF.

The J gene is TRBJ1-4, the V gene TRBV25-1, with D tentatively TRBD1 (5 bases). V was trimmed by 1 base and J by 3 bases, leaving 18 bases between them. The CDR3 sequence is 18 residues long. The germline CDR1 and CDR2 sequences are MGHDK and SYGVNS. The CDR3 DNA sequence: TGTGCCAGCAGTGAATGGGGGAGGAAACATCCTTCTAATGAAAAACTGTTTTTT. Protein: CASSEWGRKHPSNEKLFF.

The chain uses TRBV27 and TRBJ2-7; D not certain. The germline V gene encodes CDR1 MNHEY and CDR2 SMNVEV (reference sequence). Between the trimmed V and J ends, which lost 5 bases and 2 bases, there was a span of 13 bases. This CDR3 comprises 14 residues. The CDR3 loop reads CASSQSLSPYEQYF. The CDR3 DNA follows: TGTGCCAGCAGTCAATCCTTAAGCCCCTACGAGCAGTACTTC.